This TCR beta chain was recovered during a study of blood T cell repertoires in COVID-19. Study-wide context: The United States, Italy and Spain were the sources of the acute and convalescent COVID-19 samples. Nucleic acid was either cDNA or gDNA, and it came from T cells, B-cell-depleted T cells, or PBMCs.

In the original analysis: Nucleated cell counts were estimated from reference gene primer amplification. The assay was immunoSEQ multiplex PCR, and TCRdb's table has in-frame clones only and misses some. The DNA was the basis for D and trimming; V, J and clone size are from that table. The sample yields 300,000 or so clones, just under 90% seen once. This clone was seen more than once but under ten times. The CDR3 spans 16 residues. V lost 6 bases and J lost 0, with 14 bases in between. Germline V gives CDR1 KGHSH, CDR2 LQKENI. Specimen: peripheral blood. V and J are TRBV18 and TRBJ1-4; D ambiguous. This TCR came from a woman aged 35 to 49 with acute or convalescent COVID-19. The CDR3 DNA reads as TGTGCCAGCTCTCTCACAACCCCTGCAACTAATGAAAAACTGTTTTTT. This codes for CASSLTTPATNEKLFF.